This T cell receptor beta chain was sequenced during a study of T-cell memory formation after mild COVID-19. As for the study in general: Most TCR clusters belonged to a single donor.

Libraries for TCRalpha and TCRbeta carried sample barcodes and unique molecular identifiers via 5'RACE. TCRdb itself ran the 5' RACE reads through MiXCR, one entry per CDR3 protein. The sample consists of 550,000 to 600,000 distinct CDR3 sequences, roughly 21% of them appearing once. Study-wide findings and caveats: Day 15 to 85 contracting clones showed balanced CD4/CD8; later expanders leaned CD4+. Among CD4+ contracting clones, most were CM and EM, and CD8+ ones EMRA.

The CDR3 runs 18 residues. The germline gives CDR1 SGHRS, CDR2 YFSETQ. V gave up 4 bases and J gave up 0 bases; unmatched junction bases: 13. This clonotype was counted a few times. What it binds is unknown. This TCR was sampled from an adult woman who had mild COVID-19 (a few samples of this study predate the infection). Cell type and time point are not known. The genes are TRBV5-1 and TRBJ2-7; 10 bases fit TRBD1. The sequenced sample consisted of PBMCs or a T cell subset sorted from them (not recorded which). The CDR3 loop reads CASSLNRDRGLSSYEQYF. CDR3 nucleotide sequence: TGCGCCAGCAGCCTGAACCGGGACAGGGGCCTTAGCTCCTACGAGCAGTACTTC.